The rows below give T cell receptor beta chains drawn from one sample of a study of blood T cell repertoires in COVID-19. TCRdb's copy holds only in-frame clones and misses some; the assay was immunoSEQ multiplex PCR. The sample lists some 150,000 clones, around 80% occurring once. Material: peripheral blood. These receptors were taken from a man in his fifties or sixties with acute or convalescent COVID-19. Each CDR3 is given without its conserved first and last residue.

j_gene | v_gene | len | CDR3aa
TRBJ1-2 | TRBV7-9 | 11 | ASSSTRGNGYT
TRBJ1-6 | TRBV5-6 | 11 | ASSLFLDSPLH
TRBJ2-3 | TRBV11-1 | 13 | ASSRSRGGKDTQY
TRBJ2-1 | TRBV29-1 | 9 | SVGGGDEQF
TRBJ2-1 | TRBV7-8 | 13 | ASSSKRGVNNEQF
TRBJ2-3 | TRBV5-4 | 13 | ASSLDFLSTDTQY
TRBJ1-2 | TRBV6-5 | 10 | ASSQRGRQGT
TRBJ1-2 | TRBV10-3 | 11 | AISDGTDYGYT
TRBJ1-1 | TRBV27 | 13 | ASRRDSHLNTEAF
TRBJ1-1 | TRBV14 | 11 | ASSQDLSTEAF
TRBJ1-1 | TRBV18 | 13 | ASSPPAQGATEAF
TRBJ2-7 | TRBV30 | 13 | AWKLAGGWSYEQY
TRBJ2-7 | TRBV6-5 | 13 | ASIILQGAHYEQY
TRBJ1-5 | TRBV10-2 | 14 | ASSDGGQFSNQPQH
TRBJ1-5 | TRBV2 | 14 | ASSREQVGVGQPQH
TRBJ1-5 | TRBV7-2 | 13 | ASSFQGNEGQPQH
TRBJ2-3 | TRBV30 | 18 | AWSVRTWGRAGFETDTQY
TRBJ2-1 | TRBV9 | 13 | ASSVEPSSYNEQF
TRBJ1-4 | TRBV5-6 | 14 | ASSSQRTGRNEKLF
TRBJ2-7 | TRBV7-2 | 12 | ASREAGGPYEQY
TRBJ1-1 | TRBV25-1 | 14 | ASSEYYQGLNTEAF
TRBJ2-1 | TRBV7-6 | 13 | ASSSGTINHNEQF
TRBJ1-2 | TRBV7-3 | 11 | ASSLLRDYGYT
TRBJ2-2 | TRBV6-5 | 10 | ASSRQSGELF
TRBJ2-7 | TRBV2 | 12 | ASSDQGSSYEQY
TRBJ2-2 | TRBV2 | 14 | ASSGSSGVYTGELF
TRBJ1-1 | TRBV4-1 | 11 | ASSQDKSTEAF
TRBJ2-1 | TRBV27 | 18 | ASSLSLTRTSGGAAYEQF
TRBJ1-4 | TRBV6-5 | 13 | ASSRDRGPNEKLF
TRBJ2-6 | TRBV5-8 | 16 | ASSFRDRGPSGANVLT
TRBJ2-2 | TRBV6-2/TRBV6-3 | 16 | ASSRTSGGALGTGELF
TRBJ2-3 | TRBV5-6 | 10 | ASRRDSTLQY